The present entry profiles one T cell receptor beta chain with its context. Its antigen is currently unknown. The record originates from a study of CD8+ T cells in alopecia areata. Overall study context: Patients received oral tofacitinib, 5 to 10 mg twice daily, for moderate-to-severe alopecia areata. Tofacitinib lasted 6 to 18 months, then 6 months off drug. Whole-study findings and limits: Scalp repertoires also include resident alphabeta T cells from normal skin.

The study team obtained lesional scalp punch biopsies and peripheral blood from alopecia areata patients. The CDR3 totals 12 residues. V shed 4 bases and J shed 6 bases, with 9 bases lying between them. Germline V gene data show CDR1 as SGHDN and CDR2 as FVKESK. It was cDNA, reverse transcribed from extracted RNA, that served as the sequencing template. TCRdb's table, derived via immunoSEQ multiplex PCR, lists solely in-frame clones and lacks some. The sample contains approximately 7,500 clones, about two thirds of which appear only once. The chain joins TRBV14 to TRBJ1-1; D remains ambiguous. The input for sequencing was skin, taken at week 0. This TCR came from a human donor with alopecia areata. In nucleotides, the CDR3 is TGTGCCAGCAGCCGGATAGGAGCTGAAGCTTTCTTT. Its protein product is CASSRIGAEAFF.